The rows below give T cell receptor beta chains drawn from one sample of a study of beta chain features in type 1 diabetes. Assay used: immunoSEQ multiplex PCR; TCRdb lists only in-frame clones, some missing. The top ten hold 0.02% to 0.025% of the sample, which has hundreds of thousands of clones, 13% seen once. Sequencing was carried out using naive CD4+ T cells from blood. Every receptor here comes from a man between 18 and 29 years old with type 1 diabetes. Both conserved end residues are part of each CDR3. Fields, in order: V gene, clone size, J gene, D gene, CDR3 DNA, CDR3 protein. D genes are given only for firm matches. The listing skips clone size in some rows; elsewhere it reads once, few, many or a size class.

>TRBV5-1|.|TRBJ2-1|.
TGCGCCAGCAGCTCTTTTGCATATCCCTCCTACAATGAGCAGTTCTTC
CASSSFAYPSYNEQFF
>TRBV30|.|TRBJ1-2|TRBD1
TGTGCCTGGAGTGTAAGGGGGCCCGTTAACATCGCTAACTATGGCTACACCTTC
CAWSVRGPVNIANYGYTF
>TRBV9|.|TRBJ2-4|.
TGTGCCAGCAGCGCTGGTATAGCCAAAAACATTCAGTACTTC
CASSAGIAKNIQYF
>TRBV7-8|few|TRBJ1-6|.
TGTGCCAGCAGCTTACAGGGAGGAATTTCACCCCTCCACTTT
CASSLQGGISPLHF
>TRBV9|.|TRBJ2-1|TRBD2
TGTGCCAGCAGCGTAGGCGGGGGGGCCCCTATTGTCTACAATGAGCAGTTCTTC
CASSVGGGAPIVYNEQFF
>TRBV7-9|few|TRBJ2-5|.
TGTGCCAGCAGCTTAGTCGGGGTGACCCAAGAGACCCAGTACTTC
CASSLVGVTQETQYF
>TRBV4-2|.|TRBJ1-1|.
TGTGCCAGCAGCCAAGTCTCTCGGGAAGCTTTCTTT
CASSQVSREAFF
>TRBV4-1|.|TRBJ2-3|.
TGCGCCAGCAGCCACCCTAGCACAGATACGCAGTATTTT
CASSHPSTDTQYF
>TRBV14|few|TRBJ2-5|.
TGTGCCAGCAGCCCGCGCGCGGCAGCCCAAGAGACCCAGTACTTC
CASSPRAAAQETQYF
>TRBV10-3|.|TRBJ1-5|.
TGTGCCATCAGTGATCGGGCGGGGAGCAATCAGCCCCAGCATTTT
CAISDRAGSNQPQHF
>TRBV7-9|.|TRBJ2-2|.
TGTGCCAGCAGCCCCGGGGGGACATCGAACACCGGGGAGCTGTTTTTT
CASSPGGTSNTGELFF
>TRBV5-1|few|TRBJ2-5|.
TGCGCCAGCAGCTTGGCGGGGATCCAAGAGACCCAGTACTTC
CASSLAGIQETQYF
>TRBV30|.|TRBJ2-1|TRBD2
TGTGCCTGGAGTGTTGAAAGGACTAGCGGCTCCGGCGTATACAATGAGCAGTTCTTC
CAWSVERTSGSGVYNEQFF
>TRBV30|.|TRBJ2-3|TRBD2
TGTGCCTGGAGTCATATGTTGACTAGCGGGGGGGCCCACGCAGATACGCAGTATTTT
CAWSHMLTSGGAHADTQYF
>TRBV29-1|.|TRBJ1-5|TRBD1
TGCAGCGTCCGGACAGGTAGCAATCAGCCCCAGCATTTT
CSVRTGSNQPQHF
>TRBV25-1|few|TRBJ2-2|TRBD1
TGTGCCAGCTCGAAGGATGGGACAGTGCTTACCGGGGAGCTGTTTTTT
CASSKDGTVLTGELFF
>TRBV4-1|few|TRBJ2-7|TRBD1
TGCGCCAGCAGCCAAGATATCAGTCAGGGGGTCTCCTACGAGCAGTACTTC
CASSQDISQGVSYEQYF
>TRBV7-8|.|TRBJ2-1|.
TGTGCCAGCAGCTTAGGCCCGGCCTCCTACAATGAGCAGTTCTTC
CASSLGPASYNEQFF
>TRBV11-3|.|TRBJ2-5|.
TGTGCCAGCAGCTTTACAGCGGAAGAGACCCAGTACTTC
CASSFTAEETQYF
>TRBV4-1|.|TRBJ1-4|.
TGCGCCAGCAGCCAAGGACACACCGAAAAACTGTTTTTT
CASSQGHTEKLFF
>TRBV30|.|TRBJ1-1|.
TGTGCCTGGAGTGTCCAGGACACTGAAGCTTTCTTT
CAWSVQDTEAFF
>TRBV10-3|few|TRBJ2-7|.
TGTGCCACCAGCCCGGGAAGCGGGCAGTACTTC
CATSPGSGQYF
>TRBV15|few|TRBJ1-5|.
TGTGCCACCAGCCGCAATCCCGTCAATCAGCCCCAGCATTTT
CATSRNPVNQPQHF
>TRBV11-2|.|TRBJ2-3|TRBD2
TGTGCCAGCAGCTTAACTAGCGGGGCCACAGATACGCAGTATTTT
CASSLTSGATDTQYF
>TRBV6-5|few|TRBJ2-5|TRBD2
TGTGCCAGCAGGCTACTAGCGTCGGAGACCCAGTACTTC
CASRLLASETQYF
>TRBV10-3|few|TRBJ1-1|.
TGTGCCATCACCGGGCCAGGGGCCTCACAAGCTTTCTTT
CAITGPGASQAFF
>TRBV18|.|TRBJ1-6|.
TGTGCCAGCTCACCGGCGGCATCGTATTCACCCCTCCACTTT
CASSPAASYSPLHF
>TRBV2|.|TRBJ1-1|TRBD1
TGTGCCAGCAAGACAGGGGAGGTTACTGAAGCTTTCTTT
CASKTGEVTEAFF
>TRBV7-9|few|TRBJ1-1|.
TGTGCCAGCAGCCTTAGGGGAGAGAACACTGAAGCTTTCTTT
CASSLRGENTEAFF
>TRBV18|few|TRBJ2-7|TRBD2
TGTGCCAGCTCATTACGGGGGGATGTCTACGAGCAGTACTTC
CASSLRGDVYEQYF
>TRBV19|.|TRBJ2-1|TRBD2
TGTGCCAGTAGTATAAGGTGGGGGGGATTATACAATGAGCAGTTCTTC
CASSIRWGGLYNEQFF
>TRBV5-1|once|TRBJ2-1|.
TGCGCCAGCAGCTCCCGACAGGTCTATGAGCAGTTCTTC
CASSSRQVYEQFF
>TRBV7-2|few|TRBJ1-1|TRBD1
TGTGCCAGCAGCTTCTTCGGGACAGGGAACACTGAAGCTTTCTTT
CASSFFGTGNTEAFF
>TRBV27|few|TRBJ2-3|.
TGTGCCAGCAGTTTAGTTCAGGGAGGGGGATGGACAGATACGCAGTATTTT
CASSLVQGGGWTDTQYF
>TRBV2|few|TRBJ2-5|.
TGTGCCAGCAGAAGGACAGAACAAGAGACCCAGTACTTC
CASRRTEQETQYF
>TRBV7-9|.|TRBJ1-1|.
TGTGCCAGCAGCTTACTAGGGCTGAACACTGAAGCTTTCTTT
CASSLLGLNTEAFF
>TRBV30|few|TRBJ2-7|.
TGTGCCTGGAAGGCAGGGAGCTCCTACGAGCAGTACTTC
CAWKAGSSYEQYF
>TRBV7-9|.|TRBJ1-2|.
TGTGCCAGCAGCTTAGCGTTCCAGGGTGTAGGCTACACCTTC
CASSLAFQGVGYTF
>TRBV7-9|few|TRBJ2-2|.
TGTGCCAGCAGCCCCGTAAAGGGGACCGGGGAGCTGTTTTTT
CASSPVKGTGELFF
>TRBV29-1|.|TRBJ2-7|.
TGCAGCGTCGTCCCGGGGGATATAATGTCCTACGAGCAGTACTTC
CSVVPGDIMSYEQYF
>TRBV9|few|TRBJ2-2|.
TGTGCCAGCAGCCCACGGGTCGGAGTAAAAGAGCTGTTTTTT
CASSPRVGVKELFF
>TRBV7-3|.|TRBJ2-3|.
TGTGCCAGCAGCCAAGGACGGAGCACAGATACGCAGTATTTT
CASSQGRSTDTQYF